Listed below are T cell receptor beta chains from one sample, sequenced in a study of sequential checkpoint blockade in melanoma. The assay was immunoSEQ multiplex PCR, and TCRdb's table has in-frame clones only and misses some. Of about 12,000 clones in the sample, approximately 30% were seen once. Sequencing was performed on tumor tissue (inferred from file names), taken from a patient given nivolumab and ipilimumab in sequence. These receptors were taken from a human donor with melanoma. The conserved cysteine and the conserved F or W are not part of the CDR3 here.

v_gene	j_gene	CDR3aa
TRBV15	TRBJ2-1	ATSSHQGSDEQF
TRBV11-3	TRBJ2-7	ASSPRTYLYEQY
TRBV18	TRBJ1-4	ASSKTGMDEKLF
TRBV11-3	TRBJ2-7	ASSLGSGGTEDYEQY
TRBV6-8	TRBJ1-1	ASSGQGGGTEAF
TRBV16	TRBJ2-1	ASSQVASGPVDNEQF
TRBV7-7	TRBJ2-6	ASSLDGPLSGANVLT
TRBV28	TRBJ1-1	ASSLGAGTEAF
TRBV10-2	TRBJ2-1	ASSPGLYNEQF
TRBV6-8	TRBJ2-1	ASSYSQGFGNEQF